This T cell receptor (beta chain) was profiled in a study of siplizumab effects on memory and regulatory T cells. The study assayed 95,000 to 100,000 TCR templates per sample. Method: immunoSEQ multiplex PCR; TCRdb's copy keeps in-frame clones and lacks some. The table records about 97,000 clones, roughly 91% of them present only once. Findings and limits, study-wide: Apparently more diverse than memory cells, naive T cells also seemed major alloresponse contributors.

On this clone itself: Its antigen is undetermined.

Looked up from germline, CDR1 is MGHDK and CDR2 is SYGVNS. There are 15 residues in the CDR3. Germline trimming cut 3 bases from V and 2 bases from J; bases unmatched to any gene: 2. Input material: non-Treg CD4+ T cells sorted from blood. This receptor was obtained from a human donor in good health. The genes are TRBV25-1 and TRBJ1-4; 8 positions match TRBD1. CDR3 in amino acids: CASSDQGATNEKLFF. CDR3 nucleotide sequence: TGTGCCAGCAGTGATCAGGGGGCCACTAATGAAAAACTGTTTTTT.